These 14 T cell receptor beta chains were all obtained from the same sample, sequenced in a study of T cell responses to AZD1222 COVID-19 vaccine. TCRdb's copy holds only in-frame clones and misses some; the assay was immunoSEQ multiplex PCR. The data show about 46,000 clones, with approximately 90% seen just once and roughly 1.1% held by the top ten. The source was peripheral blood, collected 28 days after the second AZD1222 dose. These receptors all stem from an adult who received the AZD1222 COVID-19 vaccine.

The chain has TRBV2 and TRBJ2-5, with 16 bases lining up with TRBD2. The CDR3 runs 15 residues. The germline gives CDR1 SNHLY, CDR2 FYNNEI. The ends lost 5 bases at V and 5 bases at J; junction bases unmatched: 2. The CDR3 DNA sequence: TGTGCCAGCAGTTGGGGACTAGCGGGAGGGGAGACCCAGTACTTC. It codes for CASSWGLAGGETQYF. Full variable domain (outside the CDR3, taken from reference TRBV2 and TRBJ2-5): EPEVTQTPSHQVTQMGQEVILRCVPISNHLYFYWYRQILGQKVEFLVSFYNNEISEKSEIFDDQFSVERPDGSNFTLKIRSTKLEDSAMYFCASSWGLAGGETQYFGPGTRLLVL.

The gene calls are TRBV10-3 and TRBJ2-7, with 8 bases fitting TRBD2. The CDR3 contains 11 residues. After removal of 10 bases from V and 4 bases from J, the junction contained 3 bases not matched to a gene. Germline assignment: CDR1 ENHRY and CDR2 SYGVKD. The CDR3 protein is CATGTSYEQYF. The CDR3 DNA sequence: TGTGCCACCGGGACTAGTTACGAGCAGTACTTC.

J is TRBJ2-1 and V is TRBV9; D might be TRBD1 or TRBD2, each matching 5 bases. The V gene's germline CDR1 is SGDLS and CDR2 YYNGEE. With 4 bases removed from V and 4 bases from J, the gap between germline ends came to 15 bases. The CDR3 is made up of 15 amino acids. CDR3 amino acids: CASSPGVQGYNEQFF. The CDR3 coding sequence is TGTGCCAGCAGCCCCGGGGTGCAGGGATACAATGAGCAGTTCTTC.

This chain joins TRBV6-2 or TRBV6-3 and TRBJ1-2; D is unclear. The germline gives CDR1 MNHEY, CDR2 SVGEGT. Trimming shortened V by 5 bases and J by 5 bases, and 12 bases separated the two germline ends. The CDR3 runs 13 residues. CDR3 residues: CASSPQELYGYTF. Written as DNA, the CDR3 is TGTGCCAGCAGTCCCCAAGAACTATATGGCTACACCTTC.

The CDR3, as DNA: TGTGCCACCAGTGATTTATCGGGCGAGCAGTACTTC. Its translation: CATSDLSGEQYF. This chain uses TRBV24-1 with TRBJ2-7, with D uncertain. Germline CDR1 and CDR2: KGHDR and SFDVKD. V lost 1 base and J 6 bases, leaving 6 bases between the germline ends. The CDR3 spans 12 residues.

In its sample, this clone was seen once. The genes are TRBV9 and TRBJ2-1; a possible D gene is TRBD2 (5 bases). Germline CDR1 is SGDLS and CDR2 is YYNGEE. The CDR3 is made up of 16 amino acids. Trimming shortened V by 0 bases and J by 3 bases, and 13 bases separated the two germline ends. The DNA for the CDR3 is TGTGCCAGCAGCGTAGGACTGGCGGGCGTCTACAATGAGCAGTTCTTC. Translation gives CASSVGLAGVYNEQFF.

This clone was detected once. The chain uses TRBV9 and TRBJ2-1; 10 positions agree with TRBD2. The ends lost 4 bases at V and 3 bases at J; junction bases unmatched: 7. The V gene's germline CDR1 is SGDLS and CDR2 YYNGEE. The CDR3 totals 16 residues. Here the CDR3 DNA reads TGTGCCAGCAGCTCCACGGGACTAGCGAACTACAATGAGCAGTTCTTC. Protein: CASSSTGLANYNEQFF.

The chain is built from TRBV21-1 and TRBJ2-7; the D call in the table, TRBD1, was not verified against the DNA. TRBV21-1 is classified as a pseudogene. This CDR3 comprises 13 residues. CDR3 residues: CASSRTEAYEQYF. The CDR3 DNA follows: TGTGCCAGCAGCAGGACAGAGGCCTACGAGCAGTACTTC.

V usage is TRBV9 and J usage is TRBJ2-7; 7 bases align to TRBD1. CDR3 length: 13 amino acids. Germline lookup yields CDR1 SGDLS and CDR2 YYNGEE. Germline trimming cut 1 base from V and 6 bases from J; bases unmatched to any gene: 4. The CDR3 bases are TGTGCCAGCAGCGTAAAGACAGGGACCGAGCAGTACTTC. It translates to CASSVKTGTEQYF. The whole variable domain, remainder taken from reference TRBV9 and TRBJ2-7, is DSGVTQTPKHLITATGQRVTLRCSPRSGDLSVYWYQQSLDQGLQFLIQYYNGEERAKGNILERFSAQQFPDLHSELNLSSLELGDSALYFCASSVKTGTEQYFGPGTRLTVT.

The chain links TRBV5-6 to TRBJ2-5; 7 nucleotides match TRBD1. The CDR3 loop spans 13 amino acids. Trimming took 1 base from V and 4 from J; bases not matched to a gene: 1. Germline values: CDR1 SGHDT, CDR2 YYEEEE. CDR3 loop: CASSLRDRETQYF. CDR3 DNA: TGTGCCAGCAGCTTGAGGGACAGAGAGACCCAGTACTTC.

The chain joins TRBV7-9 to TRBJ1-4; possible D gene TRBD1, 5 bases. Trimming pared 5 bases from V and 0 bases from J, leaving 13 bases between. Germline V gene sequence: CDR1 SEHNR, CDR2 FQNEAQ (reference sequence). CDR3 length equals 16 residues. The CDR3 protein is CASSTGRDATNEKLFF. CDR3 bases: TGTGCCAGCAGCACGGGACGGGATGCAACTAATGAAAAACTGTTTTTT. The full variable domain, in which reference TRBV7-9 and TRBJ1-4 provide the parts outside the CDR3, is DTGVSQNPRHKITKRGQNVTFRCDPISEHNRLYWYRQTLGQGPEFLTYFQNEAQLEKSRLLSDRFSAERPKGSFSTLEIQRTEQGDSAMYLCASSTGRDATNEKLFFGSGTQLSVL.

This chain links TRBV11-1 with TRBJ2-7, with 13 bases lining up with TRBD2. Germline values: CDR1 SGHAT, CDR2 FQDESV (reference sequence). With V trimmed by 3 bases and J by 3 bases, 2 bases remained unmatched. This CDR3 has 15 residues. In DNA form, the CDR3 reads TGTGCCAGCAGCTTGGGACTAGCGGGACTCTACGAGCAGTACTTC. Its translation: CASSLGLAGLYEQYF. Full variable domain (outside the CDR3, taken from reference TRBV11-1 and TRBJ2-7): EAEVAQSPRYKITEKSQAVAFWCDPISGHATLYWYRQILGQGPELLVQFQDESVVDDSQLPKDRFSAERLKGVDSTLKIQPAELGDSAMYLCASSLGLAGLYEQYFGPGTRLTVT.

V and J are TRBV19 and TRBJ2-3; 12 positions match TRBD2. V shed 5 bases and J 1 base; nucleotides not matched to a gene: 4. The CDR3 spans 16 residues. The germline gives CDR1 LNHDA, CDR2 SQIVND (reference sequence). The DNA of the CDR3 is TGTGCCAGTAGTCGTCGACTAGCGGGAGGCACAGATACGCAGTATTTT. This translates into CASSRRLAGGTDTQYF.

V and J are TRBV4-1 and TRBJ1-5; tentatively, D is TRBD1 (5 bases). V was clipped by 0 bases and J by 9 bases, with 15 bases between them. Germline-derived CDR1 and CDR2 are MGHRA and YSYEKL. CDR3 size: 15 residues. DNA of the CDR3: TGCGCCAGCAGCCAAGAGGGACTCATACTAGGGCCCCAGCATTTT. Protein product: CASSQEGLILGPQHF.